The clone carrying this T cell receptor (beta chain) was seen repeatedly, ten times or more. The antigen is unknown. The data originate from a study of T cells in Graves' hyperthyroidism and ophthalmopathy. Study-wide findings and caveats: Among clonotypes expanded in thyroid above 0.001, most were also found in blood.

Germline CDR1 and CDR2: GTSNPN and SVGIG (reference sequence). Trimming stripped 0 bases from V and 0 bases from J, with 15 bases between. The CDR3 length is 17 residues. Regions amplified from RNA transcripts were the TCR beta CDR3 regions. TCR CDR3 regions were first amplified by RT-PCR with HTBI primers. TCRdb reprocessed the multiplex PCR reads via MiXCR and lists one record per CDR3 protein. The sample lists about 500,000 distinct CDR3 sequences, roughly 16% occurring once. Input material: blood. The chain couples TRBV30 to TRBJ2-1, with D possibly TRBD1 on 5 matching bases. The receptor was isolated from a woman aged 25 to 39 with Graves' ophthalmopathy. The CDR3 DNA follows: TGTGCCTGGAGTGTGAGGCAGGGCCCAAGCTCCTACAATGAGCAGTTCTTC. This gives the protein CAWSVRQGPSSYNEQFF.